This entry features one TCR beta chain sequence. As yet, its antigen is unknown. Memory CD4+ cells were defined as CD4+CD45RO+CD25-. Points from the study as a whole: Tumor Treg TCRs overlapped most with tumor naive CD4+ cells.

Full-length variable regions came from constant-region reverse primers plus semi-nested Nested Universal Primer A PCR. TCRdb reprocessed the 5' RACE reads with MiXCR, giving one entry per CDR3 protein. The data contain tens of thousands of distinct CDR3 sequences, 29% of them singletons. Trimming took off 6 bases at V and 9 bases at J, with 15 bases between the two ends. The CDR3 loop spans 12 amino acids. This receptor was obtained from a female donor with breast cancer. The rearrangement joins TRBV12-3 or TRBV12-4 to TRBJ2-7; TRBD1 might be the D (6 bases). The sequencing sample was made of memory CD4+ T cells sorted from a lymph node. Subset defined: memory CD4+ T cells, CD4+CD45RO+CD25-. CDR3 in DNA: TGTGCCAGCAGCTCGTCCCGAGGGGGGCAGTACTTC. This translates into CASSSSRGGQYF.